This is a list of T cell receptor beta chains from one sample in a study of blood T cell repertoires in COVID-19. TCRdb keeps only in-frame clones here, not all; method: immunoSEQ multiplex PCR. This table has about 220,000 clones, approximately 82% appearing once. The sample comprised peripheral blood. Receptors originate from a middle-aged man with active or convalescent COVID-19. Each CDR3 is given with its conserved first and last residue. The order of the fields is CDR3 DNA, CDR3 protein, V gene, D gene, clone size, J gene. A D gene is named only where the DNA matches it firmly. A row's size may be missing; if present it is once, few, many or a size class.

cdr3_nt: TGCGCCAGCAGCTTGGCCGGGACAGGGGTTCAAGAGACCCAGTACTTC
cdr3_aa: CASSLAGTGVQETQYF
v_call: TRBV5-1
d_call: TRBD1
clone_size: .
j_call: TRBJ2-5

cdr3_nt: TGCGCCAGCAGTGAGAGGGGGACAGGGAATGGCTACACCTTC
cdr3_aa: CASSERGTGNGYTF
v_call: TRBV10-2
d_call: TRBD1
clone_size: .
j_call: TRBJ1-2

cdr3_nt: TGTGCCAGCAGCTACACCCAGGGACAGTACAATGAGCAGTTCTTC
cdr3_aa: CASSYTQGQYNEQFF
v_call: TRBV7-2
d_call: TRBD1
clone_size: .
j_call: TRBJ2-1

cdr3_nt: TGTGCCAGCAGCGAGGGAAGGACTAGCGGGAGTGGAGAGACCCAGTACTTC
cdr3_aa: CASSEGRTSGSGETQYF
v_call: TRBV9
d_call: TRBD2
clone_size: .
j_call: TRBJ2-5

cdr3_nt: TGTGCCAGCAGCTCCCCGGAAGGGGGGGCTAGCACAGATACGCAGTATTTT
cdr3_aa: CASSSPEGGASTDTQYF
v_call: TRBV7-2
d_call: .
clone_size: .
j_call: TRBJ2-3

cdr3_nt: TGTGCCAGCAGTTTTAATGGTGCAGGCTTAAATCAGCCCCAGCATTTT
cdr3_aa: CASSFNGAGLNQPQHF
v_call: TRBV28
d_call: .
clone_size: .
j_call: TRBJ1-5

cdr3_nt: TGCGCCAGCAGCTTGCAGCCTCGGGGGGCTGTGGAGACCCAGTACTTC
cdr3_aa: CASSLQPRGAVETQYF
v_call: TRBV5-1
d_call: .
clone_size: .
j_call: TRBJ2-5

cdr3_nt: TGCGCCAGCAGCTTGGACGGGACAGGGAACGGCTACACCTTC
cdr3_aa: CASSLDGTGNGYTF
v_call: TRBV5-1
d_call: TRBD1
clone_size: .
j_call: TRBJ1-2

cdr3_nt: TGTGCCACCAGTGACCCCAGGGAAGGTTTGGGCGAGCAGTACTTC
cdr3_aa: CATSDPREGLGEQYF
v_call: TRBV24-1
d_call: .
clone_size: .
j_call: TRBJ2-7

cdr3_nt: TGTGCCAGCTCACAAGGGAGAACTGAAGCTTTCTTT
cdr3_aa: CASSQGRTEAFF
v_call: TRBV18
d_call: .
clone_size: .
j_call: TRBJ1-1

cdr3_nt: TGTGCCAGCAGTTTAGTCCCCTCTAGCGGGAGGGCCCCCGGGGAGCTGTTTTTT
cdr3_aa: CASSLVPSSGRAPGELFF
v_call: TRBV27
d_call: TRBD2
clone_size: .
j_call: TRBJ2-2

cdr3_nt: TGTGCCAGCAGCTTGGACCCGGCGGGGAACTATGGCTACACCTTC
cdr3_aa: CASSLDPAGNYGYTF
v_call: TRBV5-6
d_call: .
clone_size: .
j_call: TRBJ1-2

cdr3_nt: TGTGCCAGCAGTACCAGGGATCTTGCGAATGAAAAACTGTTTTTT
cdr3_aa: CASSTRDLANEKLFF
v_call: TRBV28
d_call: .
clone_size: .
j_call: TRBJ1-4

cdr3_nt: TGTGTCAGAAGCTTAGAGCGGGGCCAGTTAAACCTGTATGGCTACACCTTC
cdr3_aa: CVRSLERGQLNLYGYTF
v_call: TRBV7-5
d_call: .
clone_size: once
j_call: TRBJ1-2

cdr3_nt: TGTGCCAGCAAGTCTCGCGGGAGCACAGATACGCAGTATTTT
cdr3_aa: CASKSRGSTDTQYF
v_call: TRBV2
d_call: .
clone_size: .
j_call: TRBJ2-3

cdr3_nt: TGTGCCAGCCGGGCCGGGACAGGGTATTGGGATGGCTACACCTTC
cdr3_aa: CASRAGTGYWDGYTF
v_call: TRBV27
d_call: TRBD1
clone_size: .
j_call: TRBJ1-2

cdr3_nt: TGTGCCAGCAGCCTCGGGCGGCAGGGAGGATCACCCCTCCACTTT
cdr3_aa: CASSLGRQGGSPLHF
v_call: TRBV7-9
d_call: .
clone_size: .
j_call: TRBJ1-6

cdr3_nt: TGTGCCAGCAGTTACTCGGGGCCCGGGCTGTTTTTT
cdr3_aa: CASSYSGPGLFF
v_call: TRBV6-2/TRBV6-3
d_call: .
clone_size: .
j_call: TRBJ2-2

cdr3_nt: TGTGCCAGCAGTCTAGGGGGACAGACCTATGGCTACACCTTC
cdr3_aa: CASSLGGQTYGYTF
v_call: TRBV27
d_call: TRBD1
clone_size: .
j_call: TRBJ1-2

cdr3_nt: TGTGCCAGCAGTGAAGTGAGTTCGTCACCCCTCCACTTT
cdr3_aa: CASSEVSSSPLHF
v_call: TRBV25-1
d_call: .
clone_size: few
j_call: TRBJ1-6

cdr3_nt: TGTGCCAGCACTGAGGTTAGCGGGGATTCACCCCTCCACTTT
cdr3_aa: CASTEVSGDSPLHF
v_call: TRBV28
d_call: .
clone_size: .
j_call: TRBJ1-6

cdr3_nt: TGCGCCAGCAGCTTGGCCGGTCCTACAGGGAACTATGGCTACACCTTC
cdr3_aa: CASSLAGPTGNYGYTF
v_call: TRBV5-1
d_call: .
clone_size: .
j_call: TRBJ1-2

cdr3_nt: TGTGCCAGCAGCTTGGGGCAGAGGGAGGATAGCAATCAGCCCCAGCATTTT
cdr3_aa: CASSLGQREDSNQPQHF
v_call: TRBV7-6
d_call: .
clone_size: .
j_call: TRBJ1-5

cdr3_nt: TGTGCCAGCAATGTGGACAGGGCGAACACTGAAGCTTTCTTT
cdr3_aa: CASNVDRANTEAFF
v_call: TRBV6-5
d_call: TRBD1
clone_size: .
j_call: TRBJ1-1